Sequencing of this T cell receptor (beta chain) was carried out in a study of quantifying T cell responses using KT2 cells. Overall study context: RNA was reverse transcribed with TCR alpha and beta constant-region primers. Estimated efficiency of the T4 ligation step was above 9% under optimum conditions.

This clonotype has a handful of counts. No antigen is known for it. V lost 6 bases and J lost 9, with 17 bases in between. The CDR3 is 14 amino acids. The germline V gene has CDR1 KGHDR and CDR2 SFDVKD. Overall study findings and caveats: Input KT2 cell number predicted KT2 alpha and beta sequence counts linearly over several orders of magnitude. KT2 sequence counts showed saturation when very many KT2 cells were spiked in.

KT2, a clone with a known TCR, was spiked into unfractionated PBMC. A single-stranded UMI oligo with SP2 sequence was ligated to cDNA 3' ends. First-round PCR used 4 cycles and beta primers RC1.1 and RC1.2 covering TRBC1 and TRBC2. TCRdb analysed the UMI-ligation and nested PCR reads with MiXCR anew, one entry per CDR3 protein. The sample holds 40,000 to 55,000 distinct CDR3 sequences, roughly 10% seen once. This receptor was obtained from a human donor. The chain uses TRBV24-1 and TRBJ2-1; TRBD2 might be the D (6 bases). Sequenced: PBMCs spiked with cells of the T cell clone KT2. CDR3 bases: TGTGCCACCAGTCCGGCCCAGCCCGGGGGTGAGCAGTTCTTC. This translates into CATSPAQPGGEQFF.